This record looks at one T cell receptor beta chain sequence and its context. Its antigen remains unidentified. Germline V gene sequence: CDR1 SGHRS, CDR2 YFSETQ. The CDR3 has 15 residues. V dropped 1 base and J dropped 4 bases, with 14 bases sitting between them. The data derive from a study of T cells and Merkel cell carcinoma outcomes. The study, taken as a whole, reports: Reportedly, T-cell repertoire with density predicts Merkel cell carcinoma outcomes.

This table comes from immunoSEQ multiplex PCR, and its TCRdb copy is limited to in-frame clones, with some not included. The data contain 12,000 to 15,000 clones, over 85% of them singletons. The chain carries TRBV5-1 and TRBJ2-5, with D hard to call. The sequence derives from a human donor with Merkel cell carcinoma. The material sequenced was tumor tissue from Merkel cell carcinoma. The CDR3 sequence: CASSLSPSVRETQYF. The CDR3 DNA follows: TGCGCCAGCAGCTTGAGTCCGTCGGTTCGAGAGACCCAGTACTTC.